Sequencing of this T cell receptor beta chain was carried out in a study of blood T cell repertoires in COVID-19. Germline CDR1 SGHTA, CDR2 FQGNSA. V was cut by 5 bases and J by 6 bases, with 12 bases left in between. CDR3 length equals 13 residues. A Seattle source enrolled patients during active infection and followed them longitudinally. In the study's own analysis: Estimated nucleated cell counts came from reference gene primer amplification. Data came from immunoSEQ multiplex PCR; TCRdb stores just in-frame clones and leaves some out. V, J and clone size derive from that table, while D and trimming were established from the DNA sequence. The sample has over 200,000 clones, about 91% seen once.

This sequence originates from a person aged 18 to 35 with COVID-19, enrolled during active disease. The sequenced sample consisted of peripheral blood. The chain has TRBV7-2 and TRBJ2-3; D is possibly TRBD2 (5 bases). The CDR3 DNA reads TGTGCCAGCAGCGCGGGTCGGACGGATACGCAGTATTTT. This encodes CASSAGRTDTQYF.